Below are 21 T cell receptor beta chains sequenced from a single sample in a study of cytomegalovirus exposure and HLA in healthy donors. The PCR employed 60 Vbeta primers together with 13 Jbeta primers. Measured with immunoSEQ multiplex PCR; TCRdb has only the in-frame clones, and not every one. The sample contains around 150,000 clones, roughly 77% of which appear only once. The sequenced material came from PBMCs. The receptors were gathered from a man aged 25 to 45 in good health and CMV-seropositive.

The chain recombines TRBV5-4 with TRBJ2-1; TRBD2 aligns across 13 bases. CDR1 and CDR2 (germline): SGHNT, YYREEE (reference sequence). J was trimmed by 1 base and V by 0 bases; bases with no gene match: 1. CDR3 length: 17 amino acids. DNA of the CDR3: TGTGCCAGCAGCTTGGGGACTAGCGGGGGATCCTACAATGAGCAGTTCTTC. Amino acids: CASSLGTSGGSYNEQFF.

The V gene is TRBV7-9, the J gene TRBJ2-2; TRBD1 matches 8 bases. Losses at the gene ends were 5 bases for V and 6 bases for J; bases not matched to a gene: 8. CDR3 length: 15 residues. Germline CDR1 SEHNR, CDR2 FQNEAQ (reference sequence). The CDR3 coding sequence is TGTGCCAGCAGCCATGCCGGCAGGGGGCCCGGGGAGCTGTTTTTT. Amino acid sequence: CASSHAGRGPGELFF.

The chain is built from TRBV7-9 and TRBJ2-3; 11 bases are a match to TRBD1. J lost 2 bases, V lost 5 bases, and 6 bases had no gene match. There are 16 residues in the CDR3. Per germline, CDR1 SEHNR and CDR2 FQNEAQ (reference sequence). The CDR3 protein is CASSIRTGGITDTQYF. Here the CDR3 DNA reads TGTGCCAGCAGCATCAGGACAGGGGGCATCACAGATACGCAGTATTTT.

The chain joins TRBV5-1 to TRBJ2-5, with D perhaps matching TRBD2 (5 bases). There are 16 residues in the CDR3. V shed 6 bases and J shed 4 bases, with 22 bases lying between them. Germline V gene lookup returns CDR1 SGHRS and CDR2 YFSETQ. The chain's CDR3 is CASTPHDVVSGETQYF. CDR3 DNA: TGCGCCAGCACCCCACATGACGTCGTAAGCGGAGAGACCCAGTACTTC. Using reference TRBV5-1 and TRBJ2-5 for the parts outside the CDR3, the full variable domain is KAGVTQTPRYLIKTRGQQVTLSCSPISGHRSVSWYQQTPGQGLQFLFEYFSETQRNKGNFPGRFSGRQFSNSRSEMNVSTLELGDSALYLCASTPHDVVSGETQYFGPGTRLLVL.

The chain links TRBV10-3 to TRBJ1-3; possible D gene TRBD1, 6 bases. CDR3 length: 15 residues. The germline gives CDR1 ENHRY, CDR2 SYGVKD. Trimming took 2 bases from V and 4 from J, leaving 12 bases between them. Here the CDR3 reads CAISEVGAGGNTIYF. As DNA, the CDR3 is TGTGCCATCAGTGAGGTGGGGGCAGGAGGAAACACCATATATTTT.

The chain carries TRBV18 and TRBJ1-4, with D uncertain. Germline assignment: CDR1 KGHSH and CDR2 LQKENI. The V and J ends lost 2 bases and 4 bases respectively, with 5 bases between them. The CDR3 is made up of 13 amino acids. CDR3 nucleotides: TGTGCCAGCTCACCAGGAGATAATGAAAAACTGTTTTTT. It is translated as CASSPGDNEKLFF.

The CDR3 loop is CASSVGQVNNEQFF. The DNA for the CDR3 is TGTGCCAGCAGCGTGGGACAGGTCAACAATGAGCAGTTCTTC. The genes are TRBV7-2 and TRBJ2-1; TRBD1 matches at 8 bases. Germline V lookup: CDR1 SGHTA, CDR2 FQGNSA. This CDR3 is built from 14 residues. J gave up 5 bases and V 5 bases, and 5 bases lay outside the gene matches.

In regard to this clone: The sample carries other DNA sequences with the same CDR3. This chain links TRBV6-6 with TRBJ1-2; 8 bases map to TRBD1. Germline CDR1 and CDR2: MNHNY and SVGAGI (reference sequence). The ends lost 6 bases at V and 1 base at J; junction bases unmatched: 10. The CDR3 spans 16 residues. Here the CDR3 reads CASSEDRALYNYGYTF. CDR3 nucleotide sequence: TGTGCCAGCAGCGAGGACAGGGCTTTGTATAACTATGGCTACACCTTC.

Of note for this clone: The sample contains more than one DNA sequence encoding this CDR3. The rearrangement links TRBV2 to TRBJ1-6, with 8 positions matching TRBD1. CDR3 length: 14 amino acids. V shed 4 bases and J 9 bases; nucleotides not matched to a gene: 5. Germline loops: CDR1 SNHLY, CDR2 FYNNEI. The CDR3 bases are TGTGCCAGCAGTGCAAGGACAGGGTTTTCACCCCTCCACTTT. Amino acids: CASSARTGFSPLHF.

This chain links TRBV4-1 with TRBJ2-7; weak D call: TRBD2 (5 bases). V was shortened by 3 bases and J by 1 base, with 19 bases between the two germline ends. The germline V gene encodes CDR1 MGHRA and CDR2 YSYEKL. This CDR3 spans 17 amino acids. The CDR3 DNA is TGCGCCAGCAGCCAGGAGCCCCAGGAGGCGGAGTCCTACGAGCAGTACTTC. Residues: CASSQEPQEAESYEQYF.

The chain is built from TRBV19 and TRBJ1-1; 9 bases align to TRBD1. The ends lost 5 bases at V and 1 base at J; junction bases unmatched: 5. This CDR3 has 15 amino acids. The V gene's germline CDR1 is LNHDA and CDR2 SQIVND (reference sequence). The chain's CDR3 is CASSSLTGGNTEAFF. DNA of the CDR3: TGTGCCAGTAGTTCTCTGACAGGGGGGAACACTGAAGCTTTCTTT.

The chain carries TRBV10-2 and TRBJ1-1; D gene unclear. The CDR3 runs 15 residues. Germline V gene data show CDR1 as WSHSY and CDR2 as SAAADI. V was shortened by 0 bases and J by 1 base, with 9 bases between the two germline ends. This chain's CDR3 is CASSESRERNTEAFF. The CDR3 nucleotides are TGCGCCAGCAGTGAGTCGAGGGAGAGGAACACTGAAGCTTTCTTT.

This chain connects TRBV5-4 to TRBJ1-1; D might be TRBD1 (5 bases). Germline CDR1 and CDR2: SGHNT and YYREEE (reference sequence). CDR3 size: 15 residues. The ends were cut back, 1 base at V and 2 bases at J, with 12 bases in the middle. The CDR3 bases are TGTGCCAGCAGCTTGCCGGCAAGGGGAAACACTGAAGCTTTCTTT. This translates into CASSLPARGNTEAFF. Using reference TRBV5-4 and TRBJ1-1 for the parts outside the CDR3, the full variable domain is ETGVTQSPTHLIKTRGQQVTLRCSSQSGHNTVSWYQQALGQGPQFIFQYYREEENGRGNFPPRFSGLQFPNYSSELNVNALELDDSALYLCASSLPARGNTEAFFGQGTRLTVV.

The chain combines TRBV11-2 with TRBJ1-6; unclear D gene. The germline V and J ends were trimmed by 1 base and 4 bases, with 14 bases remaining between them. This CDR3 has 17 residues. CDR1 SGHAT and CDR2 FQNNGV come from the germline V gene. The CDR3 reads CASSLGRSSGYNSPLHF. CDR3 DNA: TGTGCCAGCAGCTTAGGCCGATCATCGGGTTATAATTCACCCCTCCACTTT. The complete variable domain, with remaining parts taken from reference TRBV11-2 and TRBJ1-6, reads EAGVAQSPRYKIIEKRQSVAFWCNPISGHATLYWYQQILGQGPKLLIQFQNNGVVDDSQLPKDRFSAERLKGVDSTLKIQPAKLEDSAVYLCASSLGRSSGYNSPLHFGNGTRLTVT.

The V call is TRBV5-1, the J call TRBJ2-3; TRBD1 matches at 8 bases. This CDR3 contains 17 residues. The ends lost 3 bases at V and 5 bases at J; junction bases unmatched: 14. The germline CDR1 and CDR2 sequences are SGHRS and YFSETQ. In DNA form, the CDR3 reads TGCGCCAGCAGCTCCCAGCCCCAGGGGGCAACCGGAGATACGCAGTATTTT. It encodes CASSSQPQGATGDTQYF.

The chain has TRBV5-1 and TRBJ1-1; a possible D gene is TRBD1 (6 bases). Trimming removed 3 bases at V and 1 base at J, with 10 bases between. This CDR3 region has 14 residues. The V gene's germline CDR1 is SGHRS and CDR2 YFSETQ. The CDR3 coding sequence is TGCGCCAGCAGCTCGCAGGGGTCGAACACTGAAGCTTTCTTT. The encoded protein is CASSSQGSNTEAFF.

DNA of the CDR3: TGTGCCAGCAGCTTAGGGGGGGGTCTCTACAATGAGCAGTTCTTC. Its translation: CASSLGGGLYNEQFF. The rearrangement uses TRBV11-2 and TRBJ2-1, with TRBD2 matching over 7 bases. The germline V gene has CDR1 SGHAT and CDR2 FQNNGV. V trimming: 1 base; J trimming: 3 bases; junction bases outside the gene matches: 3. The CDR3 has 15 amino acids.

The chain employs TRBV19 and TRBJ1-2, with a weak D call TRBD1 (6 bases). Germline CDR1 and CDR2: LNHDA and SQIVND (reference sequence). Trimming stripped 8 bases from V and 3 bases from J, with 13 bases between. The CDR3 runs 13 residues. CDR3 region: CASGDRSYYGYTF. The CDR3 bases are TGTGCCAGTGGTGACAGGAGTTACTATGGCTACACCTTC.

The gene calls are TRBV7-2 and TRBJ2-1; D is perhaps TRBD1 (6 bases). The ends were cut back, 5 bases at V and 5 bases at J, with 19 bases in the middle. The CDR3 extends over 16 amino acids. Germline V gene lookup returns CDR1 SGHTA and CDR2 FQGNSA. Here the CDR3 DNA reads TGTGCCAGCAGCCAGAGGCGCCAGGGGTCCAACAATGAGCAGTTCTTC. Translated, it gives CASSQRRQGSNNEQFF.

This clone was counted between two and nine times. The V gene is TRBV2, the J gene TRBJ1-1; 7 bases are shared with TRBD1. Germline lookup yields CDR1 SNHLY and CDR2 FYNNEI. After removal of 6 bases from V and 5 bases from J, the junction contained 9 bases not matched to a gene. There are 14 residues in the CDR3. CDR3 in DNA: TGTGCCAGCAGGATGACAGGGCCGATAACTGAAGCTTTCTTT. Its protein product is CASRMTGPITEAFF.

This clone was detected many times. The genes are TRBV2 and TRBJ2-1, with D perhaps TRBD1 (5 bases). CDR1 is SNHLY, CDR2 FYNNEI, per germline. The CDR3 totals 12 residues. V lost 6 bases and J lost 10, with 13 bases in between. CDR3 DNA sequence: TGTGCCAGCAGGCCCCTTAGGACAGAGCAGTTCTTC. Amino acid sequence: CASRPLRTEQFF.